This T cell receptor beta chain derives from a study of T cells after yellow fever vaccination. Study context: Preparation of fractions with low cell numbers was performed using SMART-Seq v4 Ultra Low Input.

Each CDR3 protein gets one entry after TCRdb re-called the 5' RACE reads with MiXCR. The table includes under 300,000 distinct CDR3 sequences, about an eighth detected once. Study-wide findings and caveats: A weaker but faster secondary response was observed, peaking on day 5 versus 15. Reappearance after the booster was observed for most primary-vaccination clones (roughly 95% CD4, just over 85% CD8).

Per germline, CDR1 SGHRS and CDR2 YFSETQ. The length of the CDR3 is 13 residues. Trimming took 4 bases from V and 5 from J, leaving 12 bases between them. The table lists this clonotype with a few counts. The antigen is not known. This TCR came from a man aged 30 to 45 who received the YFV17D yellow fever vaccine. The chain links TRBV5-1 to TRBJ2-5, with D possibly matching TRBD2 (5 bases). The sample consisted of CD4+ T cells sorted from PBMCs, taken 45 days after the yellow fever booster vaccination. Written as DNA, the CDR3 is TGCGCCAGCAGCCCAACTAGTTTTGAGACCCAGTACTTC. As protein: CASSPTSFETQYF.